This T cell receptor (beta chain) came from a study of T cells in Graves' hyperthyroidism and ophthalmopathy. Study observations and caveats: The model predicted ophthalmopathy a median around 6.5 months before onset.

Together with thyroid ultrasound, orbital computed tomography, serum thyroxine and TRAb, clinical symptoms were used for diagnoses. From RNA transcripts, TCR beta CDR3 regions were amplified. Primed by the HTBI set, a first-round RT-PCR was run on the TCR CDR3. TCRdb fed the multiplex PCR reads into MiXCR, producing one record per CDR3 protein. The sample yields 360,000 or so distinct CDR3 sequences, 13% to 15% seen once. J lost 2 bases, V lost 4 bases, and 6 bases had no gene match. Germline V gene data show CDR1 as SGHDT and CDR2 as YYEEEE. This CDR3 spans 15 amino acids. This clonotype has ten or more counts. Antigen unknown.

The chain links TRBV5-6 to TRBJ2-3, with 8 bases lining up with TRBD2. What was sequenced was blood. This receptor was obtained from a woman aged 60-75 years with Graves' ophthalmopathy. CDR3 nucleotides: TGTGCCAGCAGCCCAACGCGGGAGGCCACAGATACGCAGTATTTT. It is translated as CASSPTREATDTQYF.